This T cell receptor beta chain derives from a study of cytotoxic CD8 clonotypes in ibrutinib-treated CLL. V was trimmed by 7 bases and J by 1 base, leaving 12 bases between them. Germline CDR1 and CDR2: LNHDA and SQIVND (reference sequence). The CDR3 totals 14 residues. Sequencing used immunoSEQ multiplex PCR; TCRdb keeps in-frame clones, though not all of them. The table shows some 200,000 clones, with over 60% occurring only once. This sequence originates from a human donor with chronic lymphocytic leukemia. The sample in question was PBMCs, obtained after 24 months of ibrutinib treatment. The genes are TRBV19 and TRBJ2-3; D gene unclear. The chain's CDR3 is CASKGPAGTDTQYF. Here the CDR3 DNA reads TGTGCCAGTAAAGGGCCCGCCGGCACAGATACGCAGTATTTT.